The T cell receptor beta chain under discussion was sequenced for a study of T cell repertoires in cytomegalovirus infection. Whole-study context: Selected CMV epitopes included recently identified HLA-C-restricted ones as well as well-studied HLA-B-restricted ones. Through public TCR beta signatures, both CMV infection and matching HLA type were indicated. Overall study findings and caveats: The response measured ex vivo was dominated by TCR beta clonotypes (HLA-C-restricted and CMV-specific). Carriers of CMV plus the relevant HLA were identified by cumulative public TCR beta family frequency.

The CDR3 has 15 residues. Germline CDR1 MNHEY, CDR2 SVGEGT. Deletions cut 6 bases from V and 5 bases from J, with 19 bases between. MiXCR, applied by TCRdb to the reads, yields one record per CDR3 protein. Counted here are some 560,000 distinct CDR3 sequences, around 40% occurring once; the ten biggest clones make up 40% to 60%. In this sample, this clonotype turned up a few times. Its antigen is unidentified. The TCR comes from a human donor in good health (CMV status not recorded). Some clones in this sample may be carry-over from other donors' samples. The rearrangement uses TRBV6-2 or TRBV6-3 and TRBJ2-5, with D possibly matching TRBD1 (5 bases). Sequencing was performed on cultured PBMCs, taken from culture after CMV antigen stimulation. The CDR3 spells CASSNVRVFGETQYF. The CDR3 DNA follows: TGTGCCAGCAGCAACGTCAGGGTCTTCGGGGAGACCCAGTACTTC.